The 9 T cell receptor beta chains reported below all come from one sample, sequenced in a study of blood T cell repertoires in COVID-19. The method was immunoSEQ multiplex PCR; TCRdb's version includes in-frame clones alone and lacks a portion of them. The sample lists about 190,000 clones; approximately 85% were seen once. Sequencing input: peripheral blood. Receptors were obtained from a man aged 80 or over with COVID-19, enrolled during active disease.

CDR3 residues: CASSLEPSSTGELFF. CDR3 nucleotides: TGTGCCAGCAGCTTAGAACCTAGCAGCACCGGGGAGCTGTTTTTT. V gene TRBV11-2 combines with J gene TRBJ2-2; a possible D gene is TRBD2 (5 bases). This CDR3 has 15 amino acids. CDR1 is SGHAT and CDR2 is FQNNGV in the germline V gene. Trimming cost V 0 bases and J 4 bases, with 9 bases left between them.

J is TRBJ1-1 and V is TRBV14, with TRBD1 identical over 7 bases. This CDR3 is built from 13 residues. After removal of 5 bases from V and 11 bases from J, the junction contained 11 bases not matched to a gene. The germline V gene has CDR1 SGHDN and CDR2 FVKESK. The CDR3 DNA follows: TGTGCCAGCAGCGAAAACCCACAGGGGACGGCTTTCTTT. Encoded protein: CASSENPQGTAFF.

In its sample, this clone was seen once. This rearrangement joins TRBV18 to TRBJ1-1; tentatively, D is TRBD1 (5 bases). Germline loops: CDR1 KGHSH, CDR2 LQKENI. This CDR3 has 13 residues. Trimming pared 4 bases from V and 3 bases from J, leaving 9 bases between. The CDR3 reads CASSQGRDTEAFF. The CDR3 bases are TGTGCCAGCTCACAGGGGAGGGACACTGAAGCTTTCTTT.

The chain recombines TRBV4-1 with TRBJ2-7; 15 bases map to TRBD2. The germline CDR1 and CDR2 sequences are MGHRA and YSYEKL. The length of the CDR3 is 17 residues. Trimming took 2 bases from V and 0 from J; bases not matched to a gene: 2. The DNA of the CDR3 is TGCGCCAGCAGCCAACCGGGACTAGCGGGGGGCTCCTACGAGCAGTACTTC. Translation: CASSQPGLAGGSYEQYF.

This clone has a handful of counts. The chain joins TRBV7-2 to TRBJ2-5; D gene unclear. This CDR3 spans 14 amino acids. Germline V gene lookup returns CDR1 SGHTA and CDR2 FQGNSA. The V and J ends lost 2 bases and 2 bases respectively, with 9 bases between them. The CDR3 bases are TGTGCCAGCAGCTTAAACGGCAGGCAAGAGACCCAGTACTTC. This encodes CASSLNGRQETQYF.

The chain links TRBV7-2 to TRBJ2-7; no firm D call. Trimming pared 5 bases from V and 6 bases from J, leaving 8 bases between. CDR1 is SGHTA, CDR2 FQGNSA, per germline. This CDR3 is 11 amino acids long. The DNA for the CDR3 is TGTGCCAGCAGCCCCGCGGTCGAGCAGTACTTC. This sequence encodes CASSPAVEQYF. The full variable domain, its missing parts supplied by reference TRBV7-2 and TRBJ2-7, is GAGVSQSPSNKVTEKGKDVELRCDPISGHTALYWYRQSLGQGLEFLIYFQGNSAPDKSGLPSDRFSAERTGGSVSTLTIQRTQQEDSAVYLCASSPAVEQYFGPGTRLTVT.

This clone was found a few times. The chain links TRBV6-5 to TRBJ2-1, with D tentatively TRBD2 (6 bases). This CDR3 comprises 11 residues. Trimming stripped 10 bases from V and 6 bases from J, with 10 bases between. The germline V gene encodes CDR1 MNHEY and CDR2 SVGAGI. CDR3 DNA sequence: TGTGCCACCGGGGGTCTCAATGAGCAGTTCTTC. Amino acid sequence: CATGGLNEQFF.

This clone is a singleton in its sample. This chain uses TRBV2 with TRBJ1-6; D call uncertain. This CDR3 spans 15 amino acids. V was cut by 1 base and J by 6 bases, with 10 bases left in between. Per germline, CDR1 SNHLY and CDR2 FYNNEI. The CDR3 reads CASSEGHSLNSPLHF. CDR3 in DNA: TGTGCCAGCAGTGAAGGTCACAGTCTTAATTCACCCCTCCACTTT. Variable domain in full (rest from reference TRBV2 and TRBJ1-6): EPEVTQTPSHQVTQMGQEVILRCVPISNHLYFYWYRQILGQKVEFLVSFYNNEISEKSEIFDDQFSVERPDGSNFTLKIRSTKLEDSAMYFCASSEGHSLNSPLHFGNGTRLTVT.

This chain connects TRBV7-9 to TRBJ2-7, with 8 bases identical to TRBD1. V shed 0 bases, J shed 6 bases, and the junction held 4 bases outside the gene matches. The length of the CDR3 is 14 residues. Germline V lookup: CDR1 SEHNR, CDR2 FQNEAQ (reference sequence). The CDR3, as DNA: TGTGCCAGCAGCTTAGCGGGACAGGCGGGCGAGCAGTACTTC. Residues: CASSLAGQAGEQYF.